This passage covers 14 T cell receptor beta chains from one sample sequenced in a study of cytomegalovirus exposure and HLA in healthy donors. This table comes from immunoSEQ multiplex PCR, and its TCRdb copy is limited to in-frame clones, with some not included. The data hold roughly 140,000 clones, with 85% to 90% observed a single time. Sequenced material: PBMCs. Every receptor here comes from a woman aged 18-29 years in good health and CMV-seropositive.

This chain joins TRBV30 and TRBJ1-4; 8 bases fit TRBD1. Trimming took 5 bases from V and 8 from J; bases not matched to a gene: 13. There are 15 residues in the CDR3. Germline CDR1 and CDR2: GTSNPN and SVGIG (reference sequence). The CDR3 region is CAWGPKDRVYEKLFF. CDR3 DNA sequence: TGTGCCTGGGGGCCGAAGGACAGGGTGTACGAAAAACTGTTTTTT.

The CDR3 loop is CASSDPPPGQGYEQYF. The CDR3 nucleotides read TGTGCCAGCAGTGACCCTCCACCGGGACAGGGTTACGAGCAGTACTTC. The J gene is TRBJ2-7, the V gene TRBV6-1; 9 bases align to TRBD1. The CDR3 is made up of 16 amino acids. The V gene end was trimmed by 3 bases and the J gene end by 4 bases; junction bases not matched to a gene: 10. Looked up from germline, CDR1 is MNHNS and CDR2 is SASEGT.

This clone appeared once. The rearrangement links TRBV6-5 to TRBJ2-1; D perhaps matches TRBD1 (6 bases). The CDR3 covers 15 residues. Germline values: CDR1 MNHEY, CDR2 SVGAGI. Trimming shortened V by 6 bases and J by 2 bases, and 14 bases separated the two germline ends. The CDR3 loop reads CASSQTRGPYNEQFF. The CDR3 coding sequence is TGTGCCAGCAGCCAAACCAGGGGCCCCTACAATGAGCAGTTCTTC.

The chain carries TRBV5-1 and TRBJ1-1; 7 nucleotides agree with TRBD1. Germline-derived CDR1 and CDR2 are SGHRS and YFSETQ. This CDR3 is 15 amino acids long. Trimming took 1 base from V and 3 from J; bases not matched to a gene: 6. The CDR3 is CASSLYQGVDTEAFF. The CDR3 DNA sequence: TGCGCCAGCAGCTTGTATCAGGGGGTAGACACTGAAGCTTTCTTT.

The chain couples TRBV5-1 to TRBJ2-5, with 10 bases that match TRBD2. The CDR3 runs to 13 residues. Germline assignment: CDR1 SGHRS and CDR2 YFSETQ. Trimming removed 3 bases from V and 5 bases from J; junction bases left unmatched: 1. The CDR3 reads CASSSSGSETQYF. The DNA for the CDR3 is TGCGCCAGCAGCTCTAGCGGGAGCGAGACCCAGTACTTC.

This clone was counted a single time. The rearrangement joins TRBV28 to TRBJ2-7, with 9 bases matching TRBD1. CDR1 and CDR2 from the germline V gene are MDHEN and SYDVKM. V shed 7 bases, J shed 3 bases, and the junction held 4 bases outside the gene matches. The CDR3 has 13 amino acids. The CDR3 nucleotides are TGTGCCAGCATAAGGACAGGGGTCTACGAGCAGTACTTC. The encoded protein is CASIRTGVYEQYF.

The J gene is TRBJ2-4, the V gene TRBV28; D call uncertain. The germline gives CDR1 MDHEN, CDR2 SYDVKM. The CDR3 has 14 amino acids. Trimming removed 4 bases at V and 8 bases at J, with 15 bases between. The CDR3 sequence: CASSSRTLVDIQYF. CDR3 DNA: TGTGCCAGCAGTTCTCGCACTCTAGTAGACATTCAGTACTTC.

The CDR3 is CASRISGGPNTGELFF. For the CDR3, the DNA is TGTGCCAGCAGGATTAGCGGGGGGCCTAACACCGGGGAGCTGTTTTTT. This chain connects TRBV4-2 to TRBJ2-2, with 10 nucleotides matching TRBD2. V shed 6 bases and J 2 bases; nucleotides not matched to a gene: 6. Germline values: CDR1 LGHNA, CDR2 YNFKEQ. The CDR3 covers 16 residues.

This chain links TRBV18 with TRBJ2-5; TRBD1 matches at 8 bases. Per germline, CDR1 KGHSH and CDR2 LQKENI. V shed 1 base, J shed 2 bases, and the junction held 9 bases outside the gene matches. This CDR3 is 17 amino acids long. As DNA, the CDR3 is TGTGCCAGCTCACCACGCCAGGGGGCCAGTGGACAAGAGACCCAGTACTTC. Amino acid sequence: CASSPRQGASGQETQYF.

The genes are TRBV14 and TRBJ2-1; D is perhaps TRBD2 (6 bases). Germline CDR1 reads SGHDN; CDR2 reads FVKESK. CDR3 size: 13 residues. V was cut by 0 bases and J by 13 bases, with 13 bases left in between. CDR3 coding DNA: TGTGCCAGCAGCCAAGATATCCGGGGGACTCAGTTCTTC. This translates into CASSQDIRGTQFF.

The chain uses TRBV11-2 and TRBJ2-2; tentatively, D is TRBD2 (5 bases). Germline V gene data show CDR1 as SGHAT and CDR2 as FQNNGV. Deletions cut 5 bases from V and 5 bases from J, with 15 bases between. The CDR3 is made up of 15 amino acids. CDR3 sequence reads: CASSPPWTATGELFF. DNA for the CDR3: TGTGCCAGCAGCCCCCCGTGGACTGCAACCGGGGAGCTGTTTTTT. Full variable domain (outside the CDR3, taken from reference TRBV11-2 and TRBJ2-2): EAGVAQSPRYKIIEKRQSVAFWCNPISGHATLYWYQQILGQGPKLLIQFQNNGVVDDSQLPKDRFSAERLKGVDSTLKIQPAKLEDSAVYLCASSPPWTATGELFFGEGSRLTVL.

The chain is built from TRBV30 and TRBJ2-2; 7 bases map to TRBD1. This CDR3 comprises 14 residues. The V and J ends lost 8 bases and 4 bases, in that order; junction bases with no gene match: 10. Germline assignment: CDR1 GTSNPN and CDR2 SVGIG (reference sequence). The CDR3 DNA is TGTGCCAGAGACCCCGGGACAGTCACCGGGGAGCTGTTTTTT. It yields the protein CARDPGTVTGELFF.

The rearrangement links TRBV7-8 to TRBJ2-1; TRBD2 agrees at 12 bases. V shed 0 bases and J 8 bases; nucleotides not matched to a gene: 11. This CDR3 is built from 18 residues. The V gene's germline CDR1 is SGHVS and CDR2 FQNEAQ. CDR3 coding DNA: TGTGCCAGCAGCTTAGCCGGACTAGCGGGAACACCCCCCCATGAGCAGTTCTTC. It translates to CASSLAGLAGTPPHEQFF.

This chain joins TRBV11-3 and TRBJ2-5, with D perhaps TRBD2 (6 bases). The V end lost 3 bases, the J end lost 4 bases, and 12 bases lay between the germline ends. Looked up from germline, CDR1 is SGHNT and CDR2 is YENEEA. CDR3 length: 14 residues. In DNA form, the CDR3 reads TGTGCCAGCAGCTTCACTAGCTTGGCAGAGACCCAGTACTTC. Translated: CASSFTSLAETQYF.